This TCR beta chain was sequenced during a study of T cell changes during pregnancy in multiple sclerosis. The V end lost 4 bases, the J end lost 3 bases, and 10 bases lay between the germline ends. This CDR3 is 12 amino acids long. In germline, CDR1 is SQVTM, CDR2 ANQGSEA. Clones were sequenced by immunoSEQ multiplex PCR, and TCRdb holds only the in-frame ones, with some missing. This repertoire shows about 36,000 clones, about 90% found once; its top ten account for approximately 0.45%. The genes are TRBV29-1 and TRBJ2-7, with D maybe TRBD1 (5 bases). Specimen: CD4+ T cells from peripheral blood mononuclear cells, collected after pregnancy. The TCR comes from a female donor with multiple sclerosis, enrolled in a pregnancy study. CDR3: CSVGQGLYEQYF. The CDR3 DNA reads as TGCAGCGTTGGGCAGGGCCTCTACGAGCAGTACTTC.